The clone carrying this TCR beta chain was observed once. Germline CDR1 is SQVTM and CDR2 is ANQGSEA. The V gene end was trimmed by 4 bases and the J gene end by 5 bases; junction bases not matched to a gene: 4. This CDR3 region has 13 residues. The data originate from a study of cytotoxic CD8 clonotypes in ibrutinib-treated CLL. Whole-study context: For this cohort, patients were ten to twelve relapsed/refractory and over 14 treatment-naive, while about 17 were IGHV unmutated. Samples showed on average roughly 260,000 productive templates and roughly 90,000 productive rearrangements.

Profiling relied on immunoSEQ multiplex PCR, and the TCRdb table lists in-frame clones only, not all of them. This sample has about 130,000 clones; 70% to 90% occur once, and the top ten carry roughly 2%. Specimen: PBMCs, collected after 24 months of ibrutinib treatment. The chain has TRBV29-1 and TRBJ1-5; TRBD1 matches 8 bases. The receptor comes from a human donor with chronic lymphocytic leukemia. Here the CDR3 DNA reads TGCAGCGTTGGGTCAGGGGGCGATCAGCCCCAGCATTTT. Translation gives CSVGSGGDQPQHF.